This TCR beta chain was identified in a study of shared clonotypes between healthy human individuals. Trimming cost V 2 bases and J 5 bases, with 12 bases left between them. In germline, CDR1 is LGHNA, CDR2 YNFKEQ. The CDR3 spans 14 residues. CCR7-negative CD45RA+ TemRA cells were pooled with CD45RO+ cells for CD8 memory. The authors ran the assay at deep level. Profiled with immunoSEQ multiplex PCR; TCRdb holds only in-frame clones, not every one. The repertoire holds approximately 95,000 clones, with under 70% as singletons. The sequencing sample was made of memory CD8+ T cells sorted from blood. Documented subset: CD45RO+ cells pooled with CCR7-negative TemRA cells. The chain links TRBV4-2 to TRBJ1-1, with D possibly being TRBD1 (5 bases). The receptor was isolated from a man aged 25 to 40 in good health. The CDR3 DNA is TGTGCCAGCAGCCAACCGGGGCTGGGTACTGAAGCTTTCTTT. This gives the protein CASSQPGLGTEAFF.